Listed below are T cell receptor beta chains from one sample, sequenced in a study of blood T cell repertoires in COVID-19. Generated by immunoSEQ multiplex PCR, the TCRdb table keeps only in-frame clones and is missing some. The data show over 200,000 clones, with 80% seen just once and approximately 5.4% held by the top ten. Sequencing was performed on peripheral blood. Every receptor here comes from a human donor in a cohort sampled during active COVID-19. Each CDR3 is given with its conserved first and last residue. A D gene is named only where the DNA matches it firmly. Clone size, where shown, is once, few, many, or a class for clones that have expanded.

V gene	J gene	clone size	D gene	CDR3 DNA	CDR3 protein
TRBV6-5	TRBJ1-2	once	-	TGTGCCAGCAGTCCCCGCGAGGGGACAATCTATGGCTACACCTTC	CASSPREGTIYGYTF
TRBV5-1	TRBJ2-6	-	TRBD1	TGCGCCAGCAGCCCCGGACAGGGGGCTGGGGCCAACGTCCTGACTTTC	CASSPGQGAGANVLTF
TRBV5-1	TRBJ2-1	-	-	TGCGCCAGCAGCCCCCAGGGGGGCAATGAGCAGTTCTTC	CASSPQGGNEQFF
TRBV19	TRBJ2-7	-	-	TGTGCCATTTATTCCCCAGGGGAATCCTACGAGCAGTACTTC	CAIYSPGESYEQYF
TRBV28	TRBJ2-1	-	TRBD1	TGTGCCAGCAGTTCCCCCCGACAGGGGGCGATGGATGAGCAGTTCTTC	CASSSPRQGAMDEQFF
TRBV28	TRBJ2-1	-	TRBD2	TGTGCCAGCAGGCCGGGACTAGCGGGAGTGGGTGAGCAGTTCTTC	CASRPGLAGVGEQFF
TRBV19	TRBJ1-5	-	-	TGTGCCAGTAGTATCGGACAGAATCAGCCCCAGCATTTT	CASSIGQNQPQHF
TRBV6-2/TRBV6-3	TRBJ2-7	-	TRBD1	TGTGCCAGCAGCCCCTCCGGACAGGGTGTCTACGAGCAGTACTTC	CASSPSGQGVYEQYF
TRBV5-1	TRBJ2-5	-	-	TGCGCCAGCAGCTCAGGGACATTACAAGAGACCCAGTACTTC	CASSSGTLQETQYF
TRBV4-1	TRBJ2-5	few	TRBD1	TGCGCCAGCAGCCTAGGGTCCGTAGGGACAGGGGAACTATACCAAGAGACCCAGTACTTC	CASSLGSVGTGELYQETQYF
TRBV11-2	TRBJ2-2	-	-	TGTGCCAGCAGCTTAGATCGAGTGACCGGGGAGCTGTTTTTT	CASSLDRVTGELFF
TRBV10-3	TRBJ2-5	-	TRBD1	TGTGCCATCAGCCCACAGGGGGCTTGGGAGACCCAGTACTTC	CAISPQGAWETQYF
TRBV24-1	TRBJ2-1	-	TRBD2	TGTGCCACCAGTGATTTCGGACTAGCGGGCAATGAGCAGTTCTTC	CATSDFGLAGNEQFF
TRBV4-2	TRBJ2-7	-	-	TGTGCCAGCAGCCAGTGGGGCGGACGGTCCTACGAGCAGTACTTC	CASSQWGGRSYEQYF
TRBV7-8	TRBJ1-5	-	-	TGTGCCAGCAGCTATCAGGGGAATCAGCCCCAGCATTTT	CASSYQGNQPQHF
TRBV3-1/TRBV3-2	TRBJ2-5	-	-	TGTGCCAGCAGCCGGGGCAGCCAAGAGACCCAGTACTTC	CASSRGSQETQYF
TRBV11-2	TRBJ1-1	-	-	TGTGCCAGCAGCTTAGATCTCAACACTGAAGCTTTCTTT	CASSLDLNTEAFF
TRBV7-9	TRBJ2-5	-	TRBD2	TGTGCCAGCAGCTTCCTGACCGGACTAGGCGAGACCCAGTACTTC	CASSFLTGLGETQYF
TRBV24-1	TRBJ2-3	-	TRBD2	TGTGCCACCAGTGAAAACGGACTAGCGGGACGAGATACGCAGTATTTT	CATSENGLAGRDTQYF
TRBV28	TRBJ1-4	-	TRBD1	TGTGCCAGCAGTTCGAAGCGGACAGGGGTTTACGAAAAACTGTTTTTT	CASSSKRTGVYEKLFF
TRBV7-9	TRBJ2-4	once	-	TGTGCCAGCAGCTTAGGCCTCACAATTCAGTACTTC	CASSLGLTIQYF
TRBV29-1	TRBJ2-1	-	-	TGCAGCGTTGAAGCAGGTTCCTACAATGAGCAGTTCTTC	CSVEAGSYNEQFF
TRBV18	TRBJ1-4	once	-	TGTGCCAGCTCACCTAGGGACCGGGAGGGCGAAAAACTGTTTTTT	CASSPRDREGEKLFF
TRBV2	TRBJ1-6	-	TRBD1	TGTGCCAGCAGTGACAGGGGGAATTCACCCCTCCACTTT	CASSDRGNSPLHF
TRBV6-6	TRBJ2-4	once	-	TGTGCCAGCAGGGACTCGGGACTGAACGAGAACATTCAGTACTTC	CASRDSGLNENIQYF
TRBV7-8	TRBJ1-1	-	-	TGTGCCAGCAGCTTACAGCAGGGGAGTCTGAACACTGAAGCTTTCTTT	CASSLQQGSLNTEAFF
TRBV29-1	TRBJ1-2	few	-	TGCAGCGCGCGACAAGCTATTAACTATGGCTACACCTTC	CSARQAINYGYTF
TRBV29-1	TRBJ1-5	-	-	TGCAGCGTTGAAACCGGAGGGGGCAATCAGCCCCAGCATTTT	CSVETGGGNQPQHF
TRBV27	TRBJ2-7	-	TRBD2	TGTGCCAGCAGTTTATCGACTAGCGGGAGGGCCGGGGAGCAGTACTTC	CASSLSTSGRAGEQYF
TRBV2	TRBJ2-3	-	TRBD2	TGTGCCAGCAGGACCCGGGACTATGGCACAGATACGCAGTATTTT	CASRTRDYGTDTQYF
TRBV6-1	TRBJ1-4	-	-	TGTGCCAGCAGTGAAGCAGCAGGTGGAAATGAAAAACTGTTTTTT	CASSEAAGGNEKLFF
TRBV28	TRBJ1-4	-	TRBD1	TGTGCCACCGAGGGACAGCCGGGTGAAAAACTGTTTTTT	CATEGQPGEKLFF
TRBV4-2	TRBJ2-1	few	-	TGTGCCAGCAGCCAAGATCGGGGAAGTGAGCAGTTCTTC	CASSQDRGSEQFF
TRBV3-1/TRBV3-2	TRBJ1-1	-	TRBD1	TGTGCCAGCAGCCTAAGACAGGGTCAGGGGACTGAAGCTTTCTTT	CASSLRQGQGTEAFF
TRBV6-5	TRBJ2-5	-	TRBD1	TGTGCCAGCAGTTTCCGACAGGGGTGGCGAGAGACCCAGTACTTC	CASSFRQGWRETQYF
TRBV29-1	TRBJ2-7	-	TRBD2	TGCAGCGTTGGGACTAGCGGGTACGACGAGCAGTACTTC	CSVGTSGYDEQYF
TRBV6-5	TRBJ2-7	-	TRBD1	TGTGCCAGCAGTTACTCCTTTAGGACAGGGCAATTGGAGCAGTACTTC	CASSYSFRTGQLEQYF
TRBV19	TRBJ1-2	-	TRBD1	TGTGCCAGTAGTCCACACGGGACAGCGAGTTATGGCTACACCTTC	CASSPHGTASYGYTF
TRBV9	TRBJ2-2	few	-	TGTGCCAGCAGTGGATCCCAAGACAGGATGTCCCGGGAGCTGTTTTTT	CASSGSQDRMSRELFF
TRBV4-2	TRBJ2-7	-	-	TGTGCCAGCAGCCCTAGAACAGGGCACTTCTACGAGCAGTACTTC	CASSPRTGHFYEQYF
TRBV28	TRBJ1-1	-	-	TGTGCCAGTCAATATAGGCCGGGGACTGAAGCTTTCTTT	CASQYRPGTEAFF
TRBV3-1/TRBV3-2	TRBJ2-7	-	-	TGTGCCAGCAGCCCTGAACGGACAGTCCTGTCCTACGAGCAGTACTTC	CASSPERTVLSYEQYF
TRBV4-2	TRBJ2-1	-	-	TGTGCCAGCAGCCAATGGGAGCGGAGCTCCTACAATGAGCAGTTCTTC	CASSQWERSSYNEQFF
TRBV5-5	TRBJ1-4	-	-	TGTGCCAGCAGCTTGGAAGGGGTTACTGAAAAACTGTTTTTT	CASSLEGVTEKLFF
TRBV9	TRBJ2-2	once	TRBD2	TGTGCCAGCAGCGTAGGGAGGACTAGCGGTACCGGGGAGCTGTTTTTT	CASSVGRTSGTGELFF
TRBV7-9	TRBJ2-7	-	-	TGTGCCAGCAGCCGACAAGGGGAATGGTACGAGCAGTACTTC	CASSRQGEWYEQYF